Below, 20 T cell receptor beta chains from the same sample are listed, as sequenced in a study of OX40 agonist ivuxolimab in advanced cancers. Some clones are missing from TCRdb's copy, which holds only in-frame ones; the method was immunoSEQ multiplex PCR. The sample consists of roughly 10,000 clones, 88% of them appearing once. This material consisted of CD4+ or CD8+ T cells sorted from blood, taken in a trial of the OX40 agonist ivuxolimab. These receptors were taken from an adult with an advanced solid tumor such as melanoma, head and neck, liver or kidney cancer.

The CDR3 coding sequence is TGTGCCAGCAGTGAAGATGCAGGGGCCTATGGCTACACCTTC. Its protein is CASSEDAGAYGYTF. The chain couples TRBV2 to TRBJ1-2; weak D call: TRBD1 (6 bases). The V end lost 1 base, the J end lost 4 bases, and 10 bases lay between the germline ends. This CDR3 spans 14 amino acids. From germline, CDR1 is SNHLY and CDR2 FYNNEI.

The chain recombines TRBV4-3 with TRBJ2-7; D may be TRBD2 (6 bases). CDR3 length equals 13 residues. V lost 1 base and J 4 bases, leaving 8 bases between the germline ends. Germline V gene lookup returns CDR1 LGHNA and CDR2 YSLEER. Here the CDR3 reads CASSQVAEYEQYF. The DNA of the CDR3 is TGCGCCAGCAGCCAAGTAGCGGAATACGAGCAGTACTTC.

The chain uses TRBV7-6 and TRBJ2-5; no reliable D call. Between the trimmed V and J ends, which lost 2 bases and 2 bases, there was a span of 9 bases. Germline V CDR1 and CDR2: SGHVS, FNYEAQ. This CDR3 has 14 residues. The CDR3 region is CASSLTGLQETQYF. The CDR3 bases are TGTGCCAGCAGCTTAACCGGCCTACAAGAGACCCAGTACTTC.

This clone was observed once. This CDR3 reads CASSEWFRTDNYGYTF. The CDR3 DNA sequence: TGTGCCAGCAGTGAATGGTTTCGGACTGATAACTATGGCTACACCTTC. The chain carries TRBV2 and TRBJ1-2; no firm D call. V dropped 2 bases and J dropped 1 base, with 14 bases sitting between them. The CDR3 extends over 16 amino acids. Germline V CDR1 and CDR2: SNHLY, FYNNEI.

The chain has TRBV29-1 and TRBJ2-5, with D perhaps matching TRBD2 (6 bases). The germline V and J ends were trimmed by 2 bases and 4 bases, with 14 bases remaining between them. This CDR3 region has 14 residues. Germline V gene lookup returns CDR1 SQVTM and CDR2 ANQGSEA. The CDR3 nucleotides read TGCAGCGTTGAACGCGCGGGGAAGGGAGAGACCCAGTACTTC. Protein product: CSVERAGKGETQYF.

This clone has a handful of counts. The V call is TRBV19, the J call TRBJ2-7; D perhaps matches TRBD2 (5 bases). In germline, CDR1 is LNHDA, CDR2 SQIVND (reference sequence). V was clipped by 3 bases and J by 6 bases, with 9 bases between them. This CDR3 contains 12 residues. CDR3: CASSIPRGEQYF. CDR3 bases: TGTGCCAGTAGTATCCCACGGGGCGAGCAGTACTTC.

V gene TRBV7-9 combines with J gene TRBJ2-5; TRBD2 agrees at 7 bases. Unmatched junction bases numbered 8, after V lost 5 bases and J lost 5 bases. The V gene's germline CDR1 is SEHNR and CDR2 FQNEAQ (reference sequence). The CDR3 totals 14 residues. For the CDR3, the DNA is TGTGCCAGCAGCCCGAGGGAGGGCTGGGAGACCCAGTACTTC. Amino acids: CASSPREGWETQYF.

The V gene is TRBV5-6, the J gene TRBJ2-3; a weak D match, TRBD2 (7 bases). Germline V gene data show CDR1 as SGHDT and CDR2 as YYEEEE. This CDR3 spans 16 amino acids. V was trimmed by 4 bases and J by 14 bases, leaving 29 bases between them. The CDR3 reads CASSPGGRGTPRRAYF. The DNA of the CDR3 is TGTGCCAGCAGCCCTGGGGGGCGGGGGACGCCTCGGCGCGCGTATTTT. Full variable domain (outside the CDR3, taken from reference TRBV5-6 and TRBJ2-3): DAGVTQSPTHLIKTRGQQVTLRCSPKSGHDTVSWYQQALGQGPQFIFQYYEEEERQRGNFPDRFSGHQFPNYSSELNVNALLLGDSALYLCASSPGGRGTPRRAYFGPGTRLTVL.

The chain has TRBV6-5 and TRBJ2-5; tentative D call: TRBD2 (6 bases). V lost 1 base and J lost 5, with 14 bases in between. Germline V gene sequence: CDR1 MNHEY, CDR2 SVGAGI. CDR3 size: 15 residues. The CDR3 reads CASSYFLADGETQYF. The CDR3 region has the DNA TGTGCCAGCAGTTACTTCTTAGCGGACGGGGAGACCCAGTACTTC.

The chain's CDR3 is CASSEGALNEQFF. CDR3 DNA sequence: TGTGCCAGCAGTGAAGGGGCGTTGAATGAGCAGTTCTTC. The V and J genes are TRBV25-1 and TRBJ2-1; the D gene is possibly TRBD1 (5 bases). V was shortened by 2 bases and J by 7 bases, with 9 bases between the two germline ends. Germline V CDR1 and CDR2: MGHDK, SYGVNS. This CDR3 spans 13 amino acids.

The chain uses TRBV4-1 and TRBJ1-5; D unclear. V was pared by 3 bases and J by 0 bases, with 9 bases between. The CDR3 has 15 amino acids. From germline, CDR1 is MGHRA and CDR2 YSYEKL. CDR3 in amino acids: CASSHLFSSNQPQHF. Written as DNA, the CDR3 is TGCGCCAGCAGCCACCTCTTCAGTAGCAATCAGCCCCAGCATTTT.

J is TRBJ2-2 and V is TRBV2; 7 nucleotides line up with TRBD2. Germline assignment: CDR1 SNHLY and CDR2 FYNNEI. The CDR3 length is 15 residues. J gave up 3 bases and V 7 bases, and 8 bases lay outside the gene matches. CDR3 bases: TGTGCCAGCACTCGGACTAGTATTGACACCGGGGAGCTGTTTTTT. It translates to CASTRTSIDTGELFF. Full variable domain (missing parts from reference TRBV2 and TRBJ2-2): EPEVTQTPSHQVTQMGQEVILRCVPISNHLYFYWYRQILGQKVEFLVSFYNNEISEKSEIFDDQFSVERPDGSNFTLKIRSTKLEDSAMYFCASTRTSIDTGELFFGEGSRLTVL.

This clone was recorded a few times. The genes are TRBV6-1 and TRBJ1-5; TRBD1 aligns across 12 bases. Trimming at V came to 3 bases and at J to 7 bases, leaving 4 bases not matched to a gene. Per germline, CDR1 MNHNS and CDR2 SASEGT. CDR3 length: 15 residues. For the CDR3, the DNA is TGTGCCAGCAGTGAGGGACAGGGGGCCGGCCAGCCCCAGCATTTT. Its protein product is CASSEGQGAGQPQHF.

CDR3 DNA: TGTGCCAGCAGCTCCCGGGACAGGGGAAGGGATGGCTACACCTTC. Translating it yields CASSSRDRGRDGYTF. The genes are TRBV7-8 and TRBJ1-2, with 10 bases matching TRBD1. V lost 4 bases to trimming and J lost 6 bases; unmatched junction nucleotides: 8. CDR3 length: 15 residues. Germline loops: CDR1 SGHVS, CDR2 FQNEAQ. Filled out from reference TRBV7-8 and TRBJ1-2, the complete variable domain reads GAGVSQSPRYKVAKRGQDVALRCDPISGHVSLFWYQQALGQGPEFLTYFQNEAQLDKSGLPSDRFFAERPEGSVSTLKIQRTQQEDSAVYLCASSSRDRGRDGYTFGSGTRLTVV.

V gene TRBV10-1 combines with J gene TRBJ1-5; D is unclear. V dropped 6 bases and J dropped 7 bases, with 19 bases sitting between them. The CDR3 covers 15 residues. Germline assignment: CDR1 WNHNN and CDR2 SYGVQD (reference sequence). In DNA, the CDR3 is TGCGCCAGCAGGGAAGCCCGTGGGAAAAAACAGCCCCAGCATTTT. Its translation is CASREARGKKQPQHF.

The V and J genes are TRBV4-1 and TRBJ2-1, with D perhaps TRBD1 or TRBD2 (5 bases each). Germline CDR1 MGHRA, CDR2 YSYEKL. Trimming pared 0 bases from V and 6 bases from J, leaving 18 bases between. The CDR3 loop spans 17 amino acids. The CDR3 here is CASSQDWQGSRGNEQFF. In DNA form, the CDR3 reads TGCGCCAGCAGCCAAGATTGGCAGGGCAGTCGGGGCAATGAGCAGTTCTTC.

This clone was seen once. The chain carries TRBV19 and TRBJ2-1; D uncertain. The germline V gene has CDR1 LNHDA and CDR2 SQIVND (reference sequence). Deletions cut 9 bases from V and 6 bases from J, with 9 bases between. The CDR3 has 11 amino acids. The CDR3 nucleotides are TGTGCCAGCTTCTCGGTCAATGAGCAGTTCTTC. Translation: CASFSVNEQFF.

The CDR3 DNA reads TGTGCCAGCAGTGAAATGGTGCTAGCACCACAAGAGACCCAGTACTTC. Translated, it gives CASSEMVLAPQETQYF. This chain uses TRBV2 with TRBJ2-5, with D possibly being TRBD2 (5 bases). The V end was cut by 2 bases, the J end by 2 bases, with 15 bases between. Germline CDR1 SNHLY, CDR2 FYNNEI. CDR3 length: 16 amino acids.

The chain joins TRBV12-5 to TRBJ2-7, with TRBD1 matching 8 bases. J gave up 2 bases and V 4 bases, and 7 bases lay outside the gene matches. CDR3 size: 15 residues. CDR1 and CDR2 (germline): LGHNT, FRNRAP. CDR3 DNA sequence: TGTGCTAGTGGTTCTCCCGGACAGGGAACCTACGAGCAGTACTTC. This encodes CASGSPGQGTYEQYF.

The rearrangement joins TRBV5-6 to TRBJ2-7; 11 nucleotides line up with TRBD2. Germline loops: CDR1 SGHDT, CDR2 YYEEEE. The trim removed 4 bases at V and 5 bases at J, leaving 14 bases unmatched. The CDR3 runs to 17 residues. Written as DNA, the CDR3 is TGTGCCAGCAGCCCCACCCGACGACTAGCGGGGAAGGACGAGCAGTACTTC. Its translation: CASSPTRRLAGKDEQYF.